This entry lists 21 T cell receptor beta chains sequenced from one sample in a study of graft-versus-host responses after intestinal transplantation. TCRdb's table, derived via immunoSEQ multiplex PCR, lists solely in-frame clones and lacks some. The repertoire has about 90,000 clones, 83% of them found once; the top ten carry roughly 15%. Their antigen targets remain unknown. The input for sequencing was unstimulated CD8+ T cells sorted from spleen or lymph node cells, taken before intestinal transplant. Receptor source: a human donor who received an intestinal transplant.

The J gene is TRBJ2-1, the V gene TRBV10-3, with D maybe TRBD1 (5 bases). Deletions cut 3 bases from V and 6 bases from J, with 12 bases between. CDR1 is ENHRY and CDR2 is SYGVKD in the germline V gene. This CDR3 comprises 14 residues. The CDR3 coding sequence is TGTGCCATCAGTGACAACTTAGGGGTCAATGAGCAGTTCTTC. As protein: CAISDNLGVNEQFF.

The chain recombines TRBV4-1 with TRBJ1-2; TRBD1 matches at 7 bases. J lost 4 bases, V lost 0 bases, and 8 bases had no gene match. CDR3 length equals 16 residues. CDR1 and CDR2 from the germline V gene are MGHRA and YSYEKL. This chain's CDR3 is CASSQESMTGFYGYTF. CDR3 in DNA: TGCGCCAGCAGCCAAGAGTCGATGACAGGGTTCTATGGCTACACCTTC.

The count of this clone is one. V usage is TRBV5-4 and J usage is TRBJ2-1; 9 bases align to TRBD1. Germline loops: CDR1 SGHNT, CDR2 YYREEE (reference sequence). The V and J ends lost 5 bases and 4 bases, in that order; junction bases with no gene match: 1. The length of the CDR3 is 13 residues. For the CDR3, the DNA is TGTGCCAGCAGGGGACAGGGTTACAATGAGCAGTTCTTC. Protein: CASRGQGYNEQFF.

V is TRBV15 and J is TRBJ2-7; D is uncertain. V lost 0 bases and J lost 2, with 8 bases in between. Germline V CDR1 and CDR2: LNHNV, YYDKDF (reference sequence). CDR3 length: 14 amino acids. This CDR3 is CATSRDRVAYEQYF. CDR3 bases: TGTGCCACCAGCAGAGATCGGGTAGCCTACGAGCAGTACTTC.

The chain links TRBV5-4 to TRBJ2-5; D uncertain. Trimming shortened V by 2 bases and J by 4 bases, and 3 bases separated the two germline ends. The germline CDR1 and CDR2 sequences are SGHNT and YYREEE (reference sequence). CDR3 size: 11 residues. CDR3 sequence reads: CASSFGETQYF. DNA for the CDR3: TGTGCCAGCAGCTTCGGAGAGACCCAGTACTTC.

This chain connects TRBV2 to TRBJ1-1, with TRBD1 identical over 7 bases. The CDR3 is 13 residues long. Germline V gene data show CDR1 as SNHLY and CDR2 as FYNNEI. V lost 6 bases and J lost 6; bases outside the gene matches: 7. The CDR3 spells CASSLGQAAEAFF. The CDR3 DNA sequence: TGTGCCAGCAGCCTTGGACAGGCGGCTGAAGCTTTCTTT.

This chain uses TRBV28 with TRBJ1-5, with a possible D match to TRBD1 (5 bases). This CDR3 comprises 12 residues. The V end was cut by 6 bases, the J end by 6 bases, with 9 bases between. Germline CDR1 and CDR2: MDHEN and SYDVKM. The CDR3 protein is CASRSGSQPQHF. CDR3 sequence (DNA): TGTGCCAGCAGATCAGGGTCTCAGCCCCAGCATTTT.

This chain connects TRBV7-4 to TRBJ1-1; D is unclear. Trimming left V 7 bases short and J 6 bases short, with 18 bases between. The length of the CDR3 is 14 residues. Germline V lookup: CDR1 SGHVT, CDR2 SQSDAQ. CDR3 region: CASNNMISRPEAFF. The CDR3, as DNA: TGTGCCAGCAACAATATGATCAGCCGTCCTGAAGCTTTCTTT.

CDR3: CASSEEESGKVCGYTF. The DNA for the CDR3 is TGCGCCAGCAGTGAAGAGGAGTCAGGGAAAGTATGCGGCTACACCTTC. The V call is TRBV10-1, the J call TRBJ1-2, with D tentatively TRBD1 (5 bases). V lost 3 bases, J lost 8 bases, and 22 bases lay in between. The germline V gene has CDR1 WNHNN and CDR2 SYGVQD (reference sequence). The CDR3 contains 16 residues.

This clone was detected only once. This chain uses TRBV7-9 with TRBJ2-1; unclear D gene. V was cut by 5 bases and J by 10 bases, with 6 bases left in between. Germline CDR1 is SEHNR and CDR2 is FQNEAQ (reference sequence). There are 10 residues in the CDR3. CDR3 sequence: CASSVGEQFF. In DNA form, the CDR3 reads TGTGCCAGCAGCGTCGGGGAGCAGTTCTTC.

The chain is built from TRBV28 and TRBJ1-4; D call uncertain. The CDR3 totals 15 residues. Germline V CDR1 and CDR2: MDHEN, SYDVKM. The CDR3 DNA follows: TGTGCGCTAGGGCAGCCGTCTGCAACTAATGAAAAACTGTTTTTT. Encoded protein: CALGQPSATNEKLFF.

The CDR3 loop reads CASSPRLASSYEQYF. CDR3 nucleotides: TGCGCCAGCAGCCCCCGCTTGGCAAGCTCCTACGAGCAGTACTTC. The chain combines TRBV4-1 with TRBJ2-7, with unresolved D. There are 15 residues in the CDR3. V was shortened by 4 bases and J by 0 bases, with 13 bases between the two germline ends. Germline V gene sequence: CDR1 MGHRA, CDR2 YSYEKL.

Here the CDR3 reads CAISDLPTSLETQYF. The CDR3 DNA follows: TGTGCCATCAGTGACCTACCCACTAGCCTGGAGACCCAGTACTTC. The V gene is TRBV10-3, the J gene TRBJ2-5, with D possibly matching TRBD2 (6 bases). Germline V lookup: CDR1 ENHRY, CDR2 SYGVKD. The CDR3 has 15 residues. Trimming stripped 3 bases from V and 5 bases from J, with 16 bases between.

V usage is TRBV4-1 and J usage is TRBJ2-7, with D possibly matching TRBD2 (5 bases). Trimming left V 6 bases short and J 7 bases short, with 19 bases between. Looked up from germline, CDR1 is MGHRA and CDR2 is YSYEKL. The CDR3 is 14 residues long. This CDR3 is CASSVGSQSDEQYF. The CDR3 bases are TGCGCCAGCAGTGTGGGGAGTCAGTCGGATGAGCAGTACTTC.

This clone was seen a handful of times. V and J are TRBV10-1 and TRBJ2-7; possible D gene TRBD1, 6 bases. Trimming stripped 2 bases from V and 5 bases from J, with 10 bases between. The CDR3 runs to 13 residues. Germline CDR1 is WNHNN and CDR2 is SYGVQD (reference sequence). Written as DNA, the CDR3 is TGCGCCAGCAGTGAGACCAGGGGTAACGAGCAGTACTTC. The encoded protein is CASSETRGNEQYF.

V usage is TRBV28 and J usage is TRBJ2-3; perhaps TRBD1 as D (5 bases). Per the germline V gene, CDR1 is MDHEN and CDR2 is SYDVKM. V was pared by 2 bases and J by 0 bases, with 12 bases between. This CDR3 is built from 16 residues. The CDR3 loop is CASSLGAGPSTDTQYF. The CDR3 bases are TGTGCCAGCAGTTTAGGGGCAGGGCCAAGCACAGATACGCAGTATTTT.

CDR3 region: CASSERLAGAYEQYF. CDR3 bases: TGTGCCAGCAGTGAAAGACTAGCGGGGGCCTACGAGCAGTACTTC. The chain links TRBV6-1 to TRBJ2-7, with 12 bases fitting TRBD2. Germline V lookup: CDR1 MNHNS, CDR2 SASEGT. The junction had 1 base not matched to a gene; V was cut back by 2 bases and J by 2 bases. The length of the CDR3 is 15 residues.

The chain carries TRBV19 and TRBJ2-7; maybe TRBD1 (5 bases). V was trimmed by 5 bases and J by 1 base, leaving 12 bases between them. This CDR3 has 14 amino acids. The germline CDR1 and CDR2 sequences are LNHDA and SQIVND (reference sequence). This CDR3 reads CASSAPGLSYEQYF. DNA of the CDR3: TGTGCCAGTAGTGCCCCAGGGTTGTCCTACGAGCAGTACTTC.

DNA of the CDR3: TGTGCCAGCGGAACAGGGGCGGGGACTGAAGCTTTCTTT. Protein product: CASGTGAGTEAFF. The V call is TRBV9, the J call TRBJ1-1; TRBD1 matches 7 bases. This CDR3 comprises 13 residues. V lost 7 bases and J lost 5; bases outside the gene matches: 8. Germline V gene lookup returns CDR1 SGDLS and CDR2 YYNGEE. Using reference TRBV9 and TRBJ1-1 for the parts outside the CDR3, the full variable domain is DSGVTQTPKHLITATGQRVTLRCSPRSGDLSVYWYQQSLDQGLQFLIQYYNGEERAKGNILERFSAQQFPDLHSELNLSSLELGDSALYFCASGTGAGTEAFFGQGTRLTVV.

The chain has TRBV15 and TRBJ1-3; D ambiguous. Trimming took 5 bases from V and 0 from J, leaving 5 bases between them. CDR3 size: 13 residues. CDR1 is LNHNV, CDR2 YYDKDF, per germline (reference sequence). CDR3 region: CATSASSGNTIYF. The CDR3 coding sequence is TGTGCCACCAGCGCATCCTCTGGAAACACCATATATTTT. Filled out from reference TRBV15 and TRBJ1-3, the complete variable domain reads DAMVIQNPRYQVTQFGKPVTLSCSQTLNHNVMYWYQQKSSQAPKLLFHYYDKDFNNEADTPDNFQSRRPNTSFCFLDIRSPGLGDTAMYLCATSASSGNTIYFGEGSWLTVV.

The rearrangement joins TRBV6-6 to TRBJ1-1, with D maybe TRBD1 (6 bases). Germline V lookup: CDR1 MNHNY, CDR2 SVGAGI (reference sequence). CDR3 length equals 15 residues. V lost 6 bases, J lost 3 bases, and 17 bases lay in between. DNA for the CDR3: TGTGCCAGCAGCTCCCCCGGCAGGGGCTACACTGAAGCTTTCTTT. It codes for CASSSPGRGYTEAFF.